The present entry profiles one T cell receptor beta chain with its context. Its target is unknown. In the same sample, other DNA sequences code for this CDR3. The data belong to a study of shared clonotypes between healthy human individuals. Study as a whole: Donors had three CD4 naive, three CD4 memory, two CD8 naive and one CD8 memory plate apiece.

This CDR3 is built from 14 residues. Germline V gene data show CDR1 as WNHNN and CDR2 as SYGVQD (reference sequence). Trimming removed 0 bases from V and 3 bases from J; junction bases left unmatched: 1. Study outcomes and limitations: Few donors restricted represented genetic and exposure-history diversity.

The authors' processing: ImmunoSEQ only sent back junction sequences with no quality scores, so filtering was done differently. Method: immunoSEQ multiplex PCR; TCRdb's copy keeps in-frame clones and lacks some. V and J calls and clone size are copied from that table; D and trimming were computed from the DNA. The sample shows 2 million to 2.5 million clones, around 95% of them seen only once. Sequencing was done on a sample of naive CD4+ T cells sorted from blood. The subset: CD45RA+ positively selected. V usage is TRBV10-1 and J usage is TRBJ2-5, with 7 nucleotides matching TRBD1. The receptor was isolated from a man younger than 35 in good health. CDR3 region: CASSESTGKETQYF. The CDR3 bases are TGCGCCAGCAGTGAGTCGACAGGGAAAGAGACCCAGTACTTC.